This T cell receptor beta chain was documented in a study of blood T cell repertoires in COVID-19. Study as a whole: COVID-19 samples from acute and convalescent phases originated in the United States, Italy and Spain. T cells, B-cell-depleted T cells, or PBMCs supplied cDNA or gDNA.

Source study methods: Amplification with reference gene primers provided the estimates of nucleated cell counts. Clones were sequenced by immunoSEQ multiplex PCR, and TCRdb holds only the in-frame ones, with some missing. The V and J calls and clone size are taken from that table; D and trimming were inferred from the DNA. This sample carries about 23,000 clones, roughly 88% of them seen once, and the ten largest clones take 9.5% to 15%. CDR3 length: 15 amino acids. Looked up from germline, CDR1 is SEHNR and CDR2 is FQNEAQ (reference sequence). V was pared by 3 bases and J by 7 bases, with 16 bases between.

The TCR sequence derives from a woman at least 80 years old with active or convalescent COVID-19. The sample was peripheral blood. The J gene is TRBJ2-1, the V gene TRBV7-9; maybe TRBD2 (6 bases). For the CDR3, the DNA is TGTGCCAGCAGCTTTGGGGGGTCCTCGGGTAATGAGCAGTTCTTC. Translating gives CASSFGGSSGNEQFF. The full variable domain, in which reference TRBV7-9 and TRBJ2-1 provide the parts outside the CDR3, is DTGVSQNPRHKITKRGQNVTFRCDPISEHNRLYWYRQTLGQGPEFLTYFQNEAQLEKSRLLSDRFSAERPKGSFSTLEIQRTEQGDSAMYLCASSFGGSSGNEQFFGPGTRLTVL.